The 8 T cell receptor beta chains given below trace back to one sample, sequenced in a study of blood T cell repertoires in COVID-19. The assay was immunoSEQ multiplex PCR, and TCRdb's table has in-frame clones only and misses some. The sample holds about 34,000 clones, 75% seen once. The specimen sequenced was peripheral blood. These receptors originate from an older man with active or convalescent COVID-19.

The rearrangement links TRBV10-2 to TRBJ1-5, with D unresolved. This CDR3 has 13 residues. Germline-derived CDR1 and CDR2 are WSHSY and SAAADI. Trimming stripped 0 bases from V and 4 bases from J, with 4 bases between. CDR3 bases: TGCGCCAGCAGTGAGTCCGGGAATCAGCCCCAGCATTTT. It codes for CASSESGNQPQHF.

The chain uses TRBV5-5 and TRBJ2-2; D perhaps matches TRBD2 (6 bases). CDR1 and CDR2 (germline): SGHKS, YYEKEE (reference sequence). V lost 4 bases and J lost 6, with 13 bases in between. The CDR3 sequence is 14 residues long. The CDR3 protein is CASSRLGLAGELFF. The CDR3 DNA follows: TGTGCCAGCAGCAGATTGGGACTCGCCGGGGAGCTGTTTTTT.

This chain links TRBV11-2 with TRBJ1-2; D is unclear. CDR3 length equals 15 residues. The V end was cut by 1 base, the J end by 0 bases, with 9 bases between. Germline V lookup: CDR1 SGHAT, CDR2 FQNNGV. The CDR3 sequence: CASSLAFFANYGYTF. Here the CDR3 DNA reads TGTGCCAGCAGCTTAGCGTTTTTTGCTAACTATGGCTACACCTTC.

This sequence joins TRBV18 and TRBJ2-2; no definite D call. Germline assignment: CDR1 KGHSH and CDR2 LQKENI. The V end was cut by 0 bases, the J end by 6 bases, with 8 bases between. The CDR3 loop spans 14 amino acids. DNA of the CDR3: TGTGCCAGCTCACCACCTCTGTCGGCCGGGGAGCTGTTTTTT. Encoded protein: CASSPPLSAGELFF. Combining the CDR3 with reference TRBV18 and TRBJ2-2 gives the whole variable domain NAGVMQNPRHLVRRRGQEARLRCSPMKGHSHVYWYRQLPEEGLKFMVYLQKENIIDESGMPKERFSAEFPKEGPSILRIQQVVRGDSAAYFCASSPPLSAGELFFGEGSRLTVL.

This clone was observed a few times. The CDR3 DNA reads as TGTGCCTGGAGGGGCGGGGGAATCCGGGGCTACACCTTC. As protein: CAWRGGGIRGYTF. The rearrangement uses TRBV30 and TRBJ1-2; possibly TRBD1 for D (5 bases). The CDR3 is 13 residues long. Germline CDR1 is GTSNPN and CDR2 is SVGIG (reference sequence). The V end lost 3 bases, the J end lost 8 bases, and 16 bases lay between the germline ends.

This chain joins TRBV7-8 and TRBJ2-3, with 9 positions matching TRBD2. The length of the CDR3 is 16 residues. Germline V gene sequence: CDR1 SGHVS, CDR2 FQNEAQ. After removal of 5 bases from V and 0 bases from J, the junction contained 6 bases not matched to a gene. CDR3 loop: CASSPPLAGSTDTQYF. The CDR3 bases are TGTGCCAGCAGCCCCCCCCTAGCGGGAAGCACAGATACGCAGTATTTT.

The chain recombines TRBV19 with TRBJ1-2; 7 bases match TRBD1. This CDR3 has 16 amino acids. J was trimmed by 6 bases and V by 2 bases; bases with no gene match: 12. Germline V gene data show CDR1 as LNHDA and CDR2 as SQIVND (reference sequence). Here the CDR3 reads CASSITLRTGRHGYTF. CDR3 DNA sequence: TGTGCCAGTAGTATAACTCTCCGGACAGGAAGACATGGCTACACCTTC.

The chain combines TRBV27 with TRBJ1-2; possibly TRBD1 for D (6 bases). CDR3 length: 13 amino acids. CDR1 MNHEY and CDR2 SMNVEV come from the germline V gene (reference sequence). V was trimmed by 2 bases and J by 4 bases, leaving 8 bases between them. In DNA, the CDR3 is TGTGCCAGCAGTTTACAGGGGAGCTATGGCTACACCTTC. Translated: CASSLQGSYGYTF.